This TCR beta chain was identified during a study of cytomegalovirus exposure and HLA in healthy donors. The germline V gene has CDR1 MGHDK and CDR2 SYGVNS. This CDR3 region has 15 residues. V was shortened by 3 bases and J by 0 bases, with 11 bases between the two germline ends. PCR involved 60 Vbeta and 13 Jbeta primers. TCRdb's table, derived via immunoSEQ multiplex PCR, lists solely in-frame clones and lacks some. This table holds 150,000 or so clones, roughly 85% found once. The chain combines TRBV25-1 with TRBJ1-1; D unclear. Sequenced: PBMCs. The source is a male donor in good health and CMV-seronegative. The CDR3 bases are TGTGCCAGCAGTGAGGGCGGGGAACTGAACACTGAAGCTTTCTTT. The encoded protein is CASSEGGELNTEAFF. Complete variable domain (other parts from reference TRBV25-1 and TRBJ1-1): EADIYQTPRYLVIGTGKKITLECSQTMGHDKMYWYQQDPGMELHLIHYSYGVNSTEKGDLSSESTVSRIRTEHFPLTLESARPSHTSQYLCASSEGGELNTEAFFGQGTRLTVV.